These T cell receptor beta chains were read from a single sample in a study of CD8 T cells in Susac syndrome. TCRdb processed the immunoSEQ multiplex PCR reads anew with MiXCR; each CDR3 protein has one entry. The data show about 140,000 distinct CDR3 sequences, with approximately 95% seen just once and over 0.25% held by the top ten. Sequencing was done on a sample of CD8+ T cells from PBMCs. These receptors originate from a human donor in good health. The CDR3 runs from the conserved cysteine through the conserved F or W. D genes are given only for firm matches. A row's size may be missing; if present it is once, few, many or a size class.

TRBV27	.	.	TRBJ2-7	TGTGCCAGCAGTGTTTCAAGGACTACCGAGCAGTACTTC	CASSVSRTTEQYF
TRBV9	.	.	TRBJ1-2	TGTGCCAGCAGCGTAGAGATGGGTGGCTATGGCTACACCTTC	CASSVEMGGYGYTF
TRBV30	.	.	TRBJ1-2	TGTGCCTGGATAGAAGGGAGGTATGGCTACACCTTC	CAWIEGRYGYTF
TRBV4-3	.	.	TRBJ1-1	TGCGCCAGCAGCCAAGATATGGGGTCCACTGAAGCTTTCTTT	CASSQDMGSTEAFF
TRBV12-3/TRBV12-4	.	.	TRBJ2-1	TGTGCCAGCAGGGGAGACCCCCATGATGAGCAGTTCTTC	CASRGDPHDEQFF
TRBV27	.	TRBD2	TRBJ2-1	TGTGCCAGCAGCCCTACTAGCGGGGGTACCTACAATGAGCAGTTCTTC	CASSPTSGGTYNEQFF
TRBV12-3/TRBV12-4	.	.	TRBJ2-7	TGTGCCAGCAGTTTAGTAGTCCACGAGCAGTACTTC	CASSLVVHEQYF
TRBV27	.	.	TRBJ2-1	TGTGCCAGCAGTTCCAACTACAATGAGCAGTTCTTC	CASSSNYNEQFF
TRBV9	.	.	TRBJ2-7	TGTGCCAGCAGCGTAGGGGTAGGGAACGAGCAGTACTTC	CASSVGVGNEQYF
TRBV29-1	.	TRBD2	TRBJ2-5	TGCAGCGTTGATCCCAGCGGGATGGCAGAGACCCAGTACTTC	CSVDPSGMAETQYF
TRBV27	.	TRBD1	TRBJ2-1	TGTGCCAGCAGTTTTTTACAGGGGTATGGGCAGTTCTTC	CASSFLQGYGQFF
TRBV15	.	.	TRBJ1-5	TGTGCCACCAGCAGAGGATGGCAGATAAGCAATCAGCCCCAGCATTTT	CATSRGWQISNQPQHF
TRBV4-3	.	TRBD1	TRBJ2-7	TGCGCCAGCAGCCAAGATCGGGCAGGGGGTAGCTACGAGCAGTACTTC	CASSQDRAGGSYEQYF
TRBV20-1	.	TRBD1	TRBJ2-3	TGCAGTGCTAGGCTCCGGGACAGGGGTCATACGCAGTATTTT	CSARLRDRGHTQYF
TRBV29-1	.	TRBD1	TRBJ2-7	TGCAGCGTTTCCGGGACAGGGGAGGAGCAGTACTTC	CSVSGTGEEQYF
TRBV16	.	TRBD2	TRBJ2-3	TGTGCCAGCAGCCCCCAACCGGGAGGCGCAGATACGCAGTATTTT	CASSPQPGGADTQYF
TRBV5-4	.	.	TRBJ1-1	TGTGCCAGCAGCACAGGGACGGACCCCGAAGCTTTCTTT	CASSTGTDPEAFF
TRBV20-1	.	.	TRBJ2-3	TGCAGTGCTAGAGTGACAGGAATCACAGATACGCAGTATTTT	CSARVTGITDTQYF
TRBV27	.	.	TRBJ2-2	TGTGCCAGCAGTAACAAGCCAGTCACCGGGGAGCTGTTTTTT	CASSNKPVTGELFF
TRBV11-2	.	.	TRBJ2-3	TGTGCCAGCAGCTTAGTCCAAATGGATACGCAGTATTTT	CASSLVQMDTQYF
TRBV5-1	.	TRBD1	TRBJ2-2	TGCGCCAGCAGCTCCGGACAGGATGGCGGGGAGCTGTTTTTT	CASSSGQDGGELFF
TRBV5-1	.	.	TRBJ2-7	TGCGCCAGCAAGGATGGCAGGGAGACCTACGAGCAGTACTTC	CASKDGRETYEQYF
TRBV9	.	TRBD2	TRBJ2-7	TGTGCCAGCAGCCCAGGTAGCGGGAGGGCCTACGAGCAGTACTTC	CASSPGSGRAYEQYF
TRBV7-3	.	TRBD1	TRBJ2-1	TGTGCCAGCAGCTTACTCGGGACAGGGTTTATCGATGAGCAGTTCTTC	CASSLLGTGFIDEQFF
TRBV29-1	.	.	TRBJ1-2	TGCAGCTCCTACAGGGTGAACTATGGCTACACCTTC	CSSYRVNYGYTF
TRBV7-9	.	.	TRBJ2-7	TGTGCCAGCAGCCGCCCCACGGGGGTTCGTAGTATGTACGAGCAGTACTTC	CASSRPTGVRSMYEQYF
TRBV27	once	TRBD2	TRBJ2-1	TGTGCCAGTACCGAGGAAGGGAGGGATGAGCAGTTCTTC	CASTEEGRDEQFF
TRBV20-1	.	TRBD1	TRBJ2-7	TGCAGTGCTAGAGGATCGGGACAGAGCTACGAGCAGTACTTC	CSARGSGQSYEQYF
TRBV11-2	.	.	TRBJ2-1	TGTGCCAGCAGCTTCGGGACACTTAATGTGGCCAATGAGCAGTTCTTC	CASSFGTLNVANEQFF
TRBV7-9	.	.	TRBJ2-7	TGTGCCAGCAGCTTAGCTCTCAGCTCCTACGAGCAGTACTTC	CASSLALSSYEQYF
TRBV7-9	.	.	TRBJ1-2	TGTGCCAGCAGCCACGCGGGGGGGACCGACTATGGCTACACCTTC	CASSHAGGTDYGYTF
TRBV30	.	TRBD2	TRBJ2-1	TGTGCCTGGAGTGTCGGCGGGAGTAATGAGCAGTTCTTC	CAWSVGGSNEQFF
TRBV5-4	.	.	TRBJ2-1	TGTGCCAGCAGCTTGAGTCCCCTAGCTGGCAATGAGCAGTTCTTC	CASSLSPLAGNEQFF
TRBV3-1	.	TRBD1	TRBJ2-7	TGTGCCAGCAGGCCCGGGACAGGGGGCTCCTACGAGCAGTACTTC	CASRPGTGGSYEQYF
TRBV5-1	.	.	TRBJ1-1	TGCGCCAGCAGCTTATTGGGGGTCACTGAAGCTTTCTTT	CASSLLGVTEAFF
TRBV28	.	.	TRBJ2-3	TGTGCCAGCAGTCCCCCTAGCGCTAGCACAGATACGCAGTATTTT	CASSPPSASTDTQYF
TRBV20-1	.	.	TRBJ2-1	TGCAGTGCTGACTCTCCTCTAGCAGAACTCTACAATGAGCAGTTCTTC	CSADSPLAELYNEQFF
TRBV28	.	.	TRBJ2-3	TGTGCCAGCAGTTTACACGGGAGTAGGACAGATACGCAGTATTTT	CASSLHGSRTDTQYF
TRBV15	.	.	TRBJ2-5	TGTGCCACCAGCTCCCCACTCCTCCCCCGGGGGGCCAAAGAGACCCAGTACTTC	CATSSPLLPRGAKETQYF
TRBV20-1	.	.	TRBJ1-1	TGCAGTGCTGTCCGGGACGGGAACACTGAAGCTTTCTTT	CSAVRDGNTEAFF
TRBV4-3	once	.	TRBJ2-3	TGCGCCAGCAGCCAGAAAAGTGAGACAGATACGCAGTATTTT	CASSQKSETDTQYF
TRBV30	.	.	TRBJ2-5	TGTGCCTGGAGTGTGGGGACCCCGTTCTTC	CAWSVGTPFF